This T cell receptor beta chain came from a study of response to subunit inactivated influenza vaccine (dated by TCRdb to 2016 to 2018). Background on the whole study: The study used deep quantitative T cell receptor repertoire profiling to track responses to a trivalent subunit inactivated influenza vaccine. Study-wide conclusions, independent of this receptor: It was suggested by the authors that each seasonal influenza vaccination may recruit only a limited number of new T cells.

Libraries were constructed by RT-PCR. This sample was sequenced with an Illumina HiSeq 2500. The raw public reads went through TCRdb reprocessing: fastp at Q25, MiXCR clone calling, in-frame beta chains kept. Each entry is one CDR3 protein sequence, shown with its most common DNA and genes. The sample table contains roughly 170,000 distinct CDR3 sequences; only one count was recorded for about 9.3% of them. The ten largest clonotypes hold 9.5% to 13% of the sample. Remarks on this clonotype: Its antigen has not been determined. Base qualities were left out, and no much larger clone turns up one base away.

The CDR3 sequence holds 15 residues, the cysteine and phenylalanine included. The sequence is cut down to CDR3 DNA, 45 bases in frame from base 1. Trimming removed 6 bases from V and 0 bases from J; the gene matches leave 5 bases unexplained. The sample here was non-naive T cells sorted from PBMCs, taken on the day of vaccination. According to the study, the label for this sample's cell subset or site signals: memory T cell fraction. The receptor chain draws on TRBV12-3 or TRBV12-4 and TRBJ1-3; 7 bases in the middle match TRBD1. The TCR originated in a man aged 45-65 years who received an inactivated influenza vaccine. Donor details come from another sample of the same person, matched by shared clones. The CDR3 reads CASSLTGLSGNTIYF. The sequenced DNA is TGTGCCAGCAGCTTGACAGGGCTCTCTGGAAACACCATATATTTT.